Listed here is a single T cell receptor (beta chain). These data come from a study of T cells in localized non-small cell lung cancer. Here immunoSEQ multiplex PCR was the method, and the copy in TCRdb shows in-frame clones only, minus some. The table records around 30,000 clones, approximately 92% of them present only once. Germline assignment: CDR1 SGHAT and CDR2 FQNNGV. CDR3 length equals 15 residues. After removal of 2 bases from V and 8 bases from J, the junction contained 4 bases not matched to a gene. The TCR comes from a woman aged 35 to 75 with stage III lung adenocarcinoma. The sequenced sample was peripheral blood mononuclear cells, obtained before any cancer treatment. The V gene is TRBV11-2, the J gene TRBJ2-1, with 12 bases identical to TRBD1. CDR3 loop: CASSLRGTGGYEQFF. As DNA, the CDR3 is TGTGCCAGCAGCTTACGAGGGACAGGGGGCTATGAGCAGTTCTTC.